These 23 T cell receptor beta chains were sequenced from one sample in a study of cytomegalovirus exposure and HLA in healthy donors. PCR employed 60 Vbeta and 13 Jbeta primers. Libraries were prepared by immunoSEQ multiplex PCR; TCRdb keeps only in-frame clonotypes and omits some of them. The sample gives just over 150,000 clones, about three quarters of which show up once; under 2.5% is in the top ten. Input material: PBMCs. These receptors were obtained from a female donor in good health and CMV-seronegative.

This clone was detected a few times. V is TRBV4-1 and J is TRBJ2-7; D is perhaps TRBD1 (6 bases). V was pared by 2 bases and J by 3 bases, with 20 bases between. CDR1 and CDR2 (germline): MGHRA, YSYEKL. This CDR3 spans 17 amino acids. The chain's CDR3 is CASSQPPIGGRIYEQYF. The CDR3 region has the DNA TGCGCCAGCAGCCAACCCCCGATTGGGGGCCGTATCTACGAGCAGTACTTC.

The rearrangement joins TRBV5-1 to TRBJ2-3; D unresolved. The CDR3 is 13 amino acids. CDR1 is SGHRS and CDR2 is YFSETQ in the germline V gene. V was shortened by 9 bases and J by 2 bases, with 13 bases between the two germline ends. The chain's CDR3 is CATSRGSTDTQYF. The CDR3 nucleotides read TGCGCCACCTCACGCGGTTCCACAGATACGCAGTATTTT.

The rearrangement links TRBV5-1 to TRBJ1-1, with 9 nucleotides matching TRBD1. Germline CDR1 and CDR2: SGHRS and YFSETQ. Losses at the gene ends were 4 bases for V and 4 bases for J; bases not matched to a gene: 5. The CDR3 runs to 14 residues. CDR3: CASSRDRVSTEAFF. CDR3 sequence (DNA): TGCGCCAGCAGCCGGGACAGGGTGAGCACTGAAGCTTTCTTT.

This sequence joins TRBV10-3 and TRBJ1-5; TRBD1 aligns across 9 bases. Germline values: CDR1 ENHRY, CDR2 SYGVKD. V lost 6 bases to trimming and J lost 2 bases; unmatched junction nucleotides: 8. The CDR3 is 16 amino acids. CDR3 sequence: CAISDDRGTGNQPQHF. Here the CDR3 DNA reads TGTGCCATCAGCGACGACAGGGGGACTGGCAATCAGCCCCAGCATTTT.

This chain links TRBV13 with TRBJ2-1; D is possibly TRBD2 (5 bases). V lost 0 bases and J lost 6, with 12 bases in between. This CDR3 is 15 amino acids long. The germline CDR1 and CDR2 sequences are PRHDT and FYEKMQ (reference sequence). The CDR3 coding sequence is TGTGCCAGCAGCTTAGGCCACGGGGTCCTCAATGAGCAGTTCTTC. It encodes CASSLGHGVLNEQFF.

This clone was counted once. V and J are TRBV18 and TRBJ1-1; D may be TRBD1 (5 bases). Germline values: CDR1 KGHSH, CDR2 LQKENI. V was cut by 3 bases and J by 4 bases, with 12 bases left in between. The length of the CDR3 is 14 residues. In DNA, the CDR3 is TGTGCCAGCTCACCCACGGGGGTGAGCACTGAAGCTTTCTTT. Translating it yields CASSPTGVSTEAFF.

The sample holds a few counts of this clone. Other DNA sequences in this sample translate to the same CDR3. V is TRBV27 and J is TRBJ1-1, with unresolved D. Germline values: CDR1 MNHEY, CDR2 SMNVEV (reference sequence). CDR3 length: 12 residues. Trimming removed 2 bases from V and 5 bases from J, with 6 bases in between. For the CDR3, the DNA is TGTGCCAGCAGTTTAGCAGGTACTGAAGCTTTCTTT. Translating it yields CASSLAGTEAFF.

The CDR3 here is CAWRGGTAVDTEAFF. CDR3 DNA: TGTGCCTGGAGAGGGGGGACAGCGGTGGACACTGAAGCTTTCTTT. The chain uses TRBV30 and TRBJ1-1; 7 bases map to TRBD1. The CDR3 extends over 15 amino acids. V was pared by 3 bases and J by 3 bases, with 10 bases of the junction left unmatched. The V gene's germline CDR1 is GTSNPN and CDR2 SVGIG (reference sequence).

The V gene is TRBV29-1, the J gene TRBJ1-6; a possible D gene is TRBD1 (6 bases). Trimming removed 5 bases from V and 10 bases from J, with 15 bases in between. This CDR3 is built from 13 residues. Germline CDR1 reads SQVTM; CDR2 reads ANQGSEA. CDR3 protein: CSVQTGLGSPLHF. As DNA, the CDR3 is TGCAGCGTTCAAACAGGGTTAGGGTCACCCCTCCACTTT.

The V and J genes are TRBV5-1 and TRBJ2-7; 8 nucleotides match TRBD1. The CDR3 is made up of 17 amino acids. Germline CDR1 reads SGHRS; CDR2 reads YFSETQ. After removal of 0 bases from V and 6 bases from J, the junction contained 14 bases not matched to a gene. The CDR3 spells CASSLVNRQGAPGEQYF. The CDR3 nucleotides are TGCGCCAGCAGCTTGGTTAATAGGCAGGGGGCGCCCGGCGAGCAGTACTTC.

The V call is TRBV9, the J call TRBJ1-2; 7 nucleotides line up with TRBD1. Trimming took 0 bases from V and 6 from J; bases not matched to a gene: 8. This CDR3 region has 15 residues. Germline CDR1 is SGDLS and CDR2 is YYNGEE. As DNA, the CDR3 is TGTGCCAGCAGCGTAGAGGGGGCAGGGTGGAATGGCTACACCTTC. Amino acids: CASSVEGAGWNGYTF.

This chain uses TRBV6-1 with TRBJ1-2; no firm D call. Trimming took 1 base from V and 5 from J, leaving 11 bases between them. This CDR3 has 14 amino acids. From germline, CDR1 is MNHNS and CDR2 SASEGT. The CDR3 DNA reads TGTGCCAGCAGTGAAGGTGCAAGAGGGTATGGCTACACCTTC. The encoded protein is CASSEGARGYGYTF.

The CDR3 nucleotides read TGTGCCAGCAGCTGGGTCCGCGAGGGAAATTCACCCCTCCACTTT. It yields the protein CASSWVREGNSPLHF. The J gene is TRBJ1-6, the V gene TRBV21-1. TRBV21-1 is classified as a pseudogene. The CDR3 has 15 residues.

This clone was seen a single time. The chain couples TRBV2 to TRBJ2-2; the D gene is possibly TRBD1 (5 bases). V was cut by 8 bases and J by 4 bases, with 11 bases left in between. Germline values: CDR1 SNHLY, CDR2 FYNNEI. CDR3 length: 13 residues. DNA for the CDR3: TGTGCCAGCTCAGGGCCGGTCACCGGGGAGCTGTTTTTT. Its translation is CASSGPVTGELFF.

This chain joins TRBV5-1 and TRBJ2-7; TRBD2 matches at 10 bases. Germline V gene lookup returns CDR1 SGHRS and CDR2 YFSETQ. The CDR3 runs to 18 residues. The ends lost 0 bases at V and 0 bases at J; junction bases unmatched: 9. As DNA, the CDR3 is TGCGCCAGCAGCTTGGGTATAATACTAGCGGGACTCTCCTACGAGCAGTACTTC. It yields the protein CASSLGIILAGLSYEQYF.

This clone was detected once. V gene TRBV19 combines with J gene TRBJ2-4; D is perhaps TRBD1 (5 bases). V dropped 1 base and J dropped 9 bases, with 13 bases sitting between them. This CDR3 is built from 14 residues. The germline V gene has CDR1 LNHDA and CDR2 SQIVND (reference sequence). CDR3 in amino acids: CASSIAAGLAIQYF. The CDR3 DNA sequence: TGTGCCAGTAGTATAGCGGCAGGGCTTGCCATTCAGTACTTC.

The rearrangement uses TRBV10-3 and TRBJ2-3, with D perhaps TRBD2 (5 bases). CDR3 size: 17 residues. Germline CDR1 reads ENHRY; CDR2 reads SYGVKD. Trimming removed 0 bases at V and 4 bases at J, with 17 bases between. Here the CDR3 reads CAISESTSGGLADTQYF. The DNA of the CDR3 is TGTGCCATCAGTGAGTCGACCTCAGGAGGACTGGCAGATACGCAGTATTTT.

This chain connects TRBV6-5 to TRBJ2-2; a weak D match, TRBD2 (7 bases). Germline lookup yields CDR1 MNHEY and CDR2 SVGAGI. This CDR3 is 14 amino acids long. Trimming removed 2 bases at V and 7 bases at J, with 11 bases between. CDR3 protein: CASSYGGADGELFF. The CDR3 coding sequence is TGTGCCAGCAGTTACGGGGGGGCGGACGGGGAGCTGTTTTTT.

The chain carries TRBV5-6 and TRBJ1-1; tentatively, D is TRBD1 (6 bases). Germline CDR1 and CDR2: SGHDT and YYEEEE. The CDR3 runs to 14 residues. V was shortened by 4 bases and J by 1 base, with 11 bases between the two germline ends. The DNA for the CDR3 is TGTGCCAGCAGCCGTGGACAGTCGAACACTGAAGCTTTCTTT. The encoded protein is CASSRGQSNTEAFF.

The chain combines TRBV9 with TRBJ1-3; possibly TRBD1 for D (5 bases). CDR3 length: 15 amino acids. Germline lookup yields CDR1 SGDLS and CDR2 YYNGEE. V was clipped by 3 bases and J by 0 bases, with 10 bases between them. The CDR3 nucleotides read TGTGCCAGCAGCGCCGCCGGGGGCTCTGGAAACACCATATATTTT. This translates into CASSAAGGSGNTIYF.

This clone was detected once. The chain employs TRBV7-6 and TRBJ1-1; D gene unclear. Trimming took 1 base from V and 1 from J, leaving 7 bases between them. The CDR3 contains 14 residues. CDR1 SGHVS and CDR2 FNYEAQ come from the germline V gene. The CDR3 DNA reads TGTGCCAGCAGCTTAGGGACTCCGAACACTGAAGCTTTCTTT. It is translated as CASSLGTPNTEAFF.

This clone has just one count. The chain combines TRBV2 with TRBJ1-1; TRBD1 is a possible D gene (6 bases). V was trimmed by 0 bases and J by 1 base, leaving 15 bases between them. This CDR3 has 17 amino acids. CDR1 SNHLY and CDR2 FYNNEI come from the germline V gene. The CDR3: CASSEALRGTTNTEAFF. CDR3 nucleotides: TGTGCCAGCAGTGAAGCGCTTAGAGGGACAACGAACACTGAAGCTTTCTTT. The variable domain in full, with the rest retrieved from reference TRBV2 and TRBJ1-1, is EPEVTQTPSHQVTQMGQEVILRCVPISNHLYFYWYRQILGQKVEFLVSFYNNEISEKSEIFDDQFSVERPDGSNFTLKIRSTKLEDSAMYFCASSEALRGTTNTEAFFGQGTRLTVV.

The CDR3 region is CASRDGGMDTGELFF. The CDR3, as DNA: TGCGCCAGCAGGGACGGAGGGATGGACACCGGGGAGCTGTTTTTT. The chain is built from TRBV5-1 and TRBJ2-2, with a tentative D call TRBD2 (6 bases). Germline V gives CDR1 SGHRS, CDR2 YFSETQ. The CDR3 has 15 residues. V dropped 5 bases and J dropped 3 bases, with 14 bases sitting between them.